The 28 T cell receptor beta chains given below trace back to one sample, sequenced in a study of blood T cells in healthy people across ages. The use of a sample-barcoded 5' primer and a J-beta primer mix characterized a second PCR of about 7 to 12 cycles. TCRdb re-derived calls from the 5' RACE reads in MiXCR, one entry per CDR3 protein. The data show over 1,300,000 distinct CDR3 sequences, approximately 63% seen once. The material sequenced was blood. These receptors were collected from a young man in good health.

This clonotype was detected a few times. DNA for the CDR3: TGCAGCGTTGAAGGGGATGTCAATGAGCAGTTCTTC. Translated, it gives CSVEGDVNEQFF. This rearrangement joins TRBV29-1 to TRBJ2-1; no definite D call. There are 12 residues in the CDR3. CDR1 is SQVTM, CDR2 ANQGSEA, per germline. With 1 base removed from V and 6 bases from J, the gap between germline ends came to 7 bases.

The rearrangement joins TRBV4-3 to TRBJ2-3, with D tentatively TRBD1 (6 bases). The CDR3 is 16 residues long. Germline V CDR1 and CDR2: LGHNA, YSLEER. Trimming removed 3 bases from V and 1 base from J, with 14 bases in between. The DNA of the CDR3 is TGCGCCAGCAGCCAGACTACAGGGCCGGGCACAGATACGCAGTATTTT. This codes for CASSQTTGPGTDTQYF.

This clonotype was observed a few times. The rearrangement joins TRBV29-1 to TRBJ2-4; D remains ambiguous. V was shortened by 4 bases and J by 9 bases, with 13 bases between the two germline ends. The germline V gene encodes CDR1 SQVTM and CDR2 ANQGSEA. This CDR3 contains 12 residues. The CDR3 region has the DNA TGCAGCGTTGCCCAAGATTCTGGCATTCAGTACTTC. Protein: CSVAQDSGIQYF. Full variable domain (outside the CDR3, taken from reference TRBV29-1 and TRBJ2-4): SAVISQKPSRDICQRGTSLTIQCQVDSQVTMMFWYRQQPGQSLTLIATANQGSEATYESGFVIDKFPISRPNLTFSTLTVSNMSPEDSSIYLCSVAQDSGIQYFGAGTRLSVL.

The chain employs TRBV27 and TRBJ2-4, with a possible D match to TRBD2 (5 bases). V shed 6 bases and J shed 5 bases, with 14 bases lying between them. Germline assignment: CDR1 MNHEY and CDR2 SMNVEV (reference sequence). This CDR3 is built from 14 residues. CDR3 in amino acids: CASRRRLGENIQYF. The CDR3 DNA is TGTGCCAGCAGACGGAGGCTCGGGGAAAACATTCAGTACTTC.

This clonotype occurred once. The gene calls are TRBV20-1 and TRBJ1-2; D uncertain. The CDR3 extends over 11 amino acids. V lost 6 bases, J lost 6 bases, and 11 bases lay in between. CDR1 DFQATT and CDR2 SNEGSKA come from the germline V gene (reference sequence). The CDR3 is CSAPSSDGYTF. The CDR3 DNA is TGCAGTGCCCCCTCGTCCGATGGCTACACCTTC.

The rearrangement uses TRBV20-1 and TRBJ1-2; D uncertain. The V end lost 0 bases, the J end lost 5 bases, and 7 bases lay between the germline ends. Germline loops: CDR1 DFQATT, CDR2 SNEGSKA (reference sequence). The CDR3 sequence is 12 residues long. CDR3 DNA: TGCAGTGCTAGAGATGAGGAGTATGGCTACACCTTC. It is translated as CSARDEEYGYTF.

Only a few counts were recorded for this clonotype. This chain connects TRBV6-6 to TRBJ2-5; no definite D call. V shed 10 bases and J shed 5 bases, with 8 bases lying between them. The CDR3 covers 10 residues. The germline gives CDR1 MNHNY, CDR2 SVGAGI (reference sequence). CDR3 nucleotides: TGTGCCACTCTGGGCGAGACCCAGTACTTC. Translating it yields CATLGETQYF.

The chain employs TRBV24-1 and TRBJ2-7, with D hard to call. CDR3 length: 15 residues. CDR1 and CDR2 (germline): KGHDR, SFDVKD. Trimming cost V 2 bases and J 2 bases, with 12 bases left between them. CDR3 sequence: CATSDSTASTYEQYF. The CDR3 coding sequence is TGTGCCACCAGTGATTCGACGGCTTCTACCTACGAGCAGTACTTC.

The sample holds a few counts of this clonotype. The chain links TRBV28 to TRBJ2-7, with D maybe TRBD1 (7 bases). The closer fit of TRBJ2-5 to the DNA end suggests the J call may be wrong. Germline CDR1 is MDHEN and CDR2 is SYDVKM. The CDR3 runs to 15 residues. The CDR3 reads CASSFSPGGWETQYF. The CDR3 nucleotides are TGTGCCAGCAGTTTTTCGCCAGGGGGGTGGGAGACCCAGTACTTC.

The rearrangement uses TRBV4-1 and TRBJ1-1; D gene unclear. CDR3 length: 14 residues. The ends were cut back, 3 bases at V and 1 base at J, with 9 bases in the middle. Germline CDR1 MGHRA, CDR2 YSYEKL. CDR3 nucleotides: TGCGCCAGCAGCCAGAGTACGGCGAACACTGAAGCTTTCTTT. It yields the protein CASSQSTANTEAFF.

This clonotype was counted between two and nine times. The chain employs TRBV4-2 and TRBJ2-7; D remains ambiguous. CDR1 is LGHNA, CDR2 YNFKEQ, per germline. The CDR3 length is 14 residues. With 6 bases removed from V and 0 bases from J, the gap between germline ends came to 12 bases. DNA of the CDR3: TGTGCCAGCAGGACTGGGGATAGCTCCTACGAGCAGTACTTC. It codes for CASRTGDSSYEQYF.

This clonotype was recorded a few times. The rearrangement joins TRBV20-1 to TRBJ1-5; TRBD1 might be the D (5 bases). V shed 6 bases and J shed 5 bases, with 14 bases lying between them. This CDR3 has 13 amino acids. Germline CDR1 DFQATT, CDR2 SNEGSKA (reference sequence). In DNA form, the CDR3 reads TGCAGTGCCCCACCAGGGCGGGATCAGCCCCAGCATTTT. Translated: CSAPPGRDQPQHF.

The V call is TRBV29-1, the J call TRBJ2-1; the D is unclear. CDR1 and CDR2 (germline): SQVTM, ANQGSEA. The CDR3 loop spans 12 amino acids. The V end was cut by 3 bases, the J end by 9 bases, with 12 bases between. CDR3 residues: CSVEIRVLEQFF. CDR3 in DNA: TGCAGCGTTGAGATTAGGGTCCTTGAGCAGTTCTTC.

The V gene is TRBV27, the J gene TRBJ2-7, with 8 nucleotides matching TRBD2. The germline CDR1 and CDR2 sequences are MNHEY and SMNVEV (reference sequence). This CDR3 spans 15 amino acids. V lost 3 bases and J lost 5; bases outside the gene matches: 9. CDR3 loop: CASSFGGGGMDEQYF. The CDR3 bases are TGTGCCAGCAGTTTTGGGGGCGGGGGGATGGACGAGCAGTACTTC.

This CDR3 reads CASSLDPSLHF. DNA for the CDR3: TGTGCCAGCAGCTTAGATCCATCCCTCCACTTT. The chain carries TRBV7-9 and TRBJ1-6; D not certain. The V gene lost 1 base and the J gene lost 14 bases, with 6 bases spanning the gap. Germline V gene data show CDR1 as SEHNR and CDR2 as FQNEAQ (reference sequence). The CDR3 extends over 11 amino acids.

The genes are TRBV4-3 and TRBJ1-4; TRBD1 is a possible D gene (6 bases). This CDR3 region has 15 residues. Trimming left V 0 bases short and J 5 bases short, with 10 bases between. Germline lookup yields CDR1 LGHNA and CDR2 YSLEER. For the CDR3, the DNA is TGCGCCAGCAGCCAAGAGCCGGGGGGCAATGAAAAACTGTTTTTT. Encoded protein: CASSQEPGGNEKLFF.

This sequence joins TRBV29-1 and TRBJ1-1; D is possibly TRBD1 (5 bases). The germline V gene has CDR1 SQVTM and CDR2 ANQGSEA. Trimming took off 7 bases at V and 7 bases at J, with 22 bases between the two ends. The CDR3 sequence is 14 residues long. CDR3 in amino acids: CSGWGWESSGEAFF. CDR3 nucleotide sequence: TGCAGCGGATGGGGGTGGGAAAGTTCGGGTGAAGCTTTCTTT.

A few counts support this clonotype. V and J are TRBV29-1 and TRBJ2-7, with 12 bases fitting TRBD1. The CDR3 is 14 residues long. Unmatched junction bases numbered 9, after V lost 5 bases and J lost 7 bases. Germline V gene lookup returns CDR1 SQVTM and CDR2 ANQGSEA. CDR3 sequence reads: CSVSPGQGAREQYF. CDR3 in DNA: TGCAGCGTTTCCCCGGGACAGGGGGCCAGGGAGCAGTACTTC.

This chain uses TRBV18 with TRBJ1-6, with D perhaps TRBD1 (6 bases). Deletions cut 6 bases from V and 5 bases from J, with 14 bases between. Germline CDR1 and CDR2: KGHSH and LQKENI. The CDR3 has 15 residues. The CDR3 reads CASSKQQGDNSPLHF. CDR3 nucleotides: TGTGCCAGCTCTAAACAACAGGGTGATAATTCACCCCTCCACTTT.

CDR3 DNA: TGTGCCAGCAGCTTGGGGACAGGGGCTCCTCAGCCCCAGCATTTT. Protein product: CASSLGTGAPQPQHF. V and J are TRBV7-9 and TRBJ1-5; 10 bases align to TRBD1. From germline, CDR1 is SEHNR and CDR2 FQNEAQ (reference sequence). The CDR3 totals 15 residues. The ends lost 3 bases at V and 6 bases at J; junction bases unmatched: 5.

The chain employs TRBV20-1 and TRBJ1-2; D unresolved. There are 13 residues in the CDR3. The V gene's germline CDR1 is DFQATT and CDR2 SNEGSKA (reference sequence). The V end lost 0 bases, the J end lost 4 bases, and 9 bases lay between the germline ends. The CDR3 spells CSARDFRTYGYTF. The CDR3 nucleotides read TGCAGTGCTAGAGATTTCAGGACCTATGGCTACACCTTC.

This clonotype has a handful of counts. The gene calls are TRBV7-6 and TRBJ2-1, with D uncertain. This CDR3 has 14 residues. Germline loops: CDR1 SGHVS, CDR2 FNYEAQ. V dropped 5 bases and J dropped 6 bases, with 14 bases sitting between them. The CDR3 sequence is CASSPGNAGNEQFF. CDR3 DNA: TGTGCCAGCAGCCCAGGTAACGCCGGCAATGAGCAGTTCTTC.

In this sample, this clonotype turned up a few times. J is TRBJ2-5 and V is TRBV20-1, with 8 bases aligning to TRBD2. The CDR3 has 14 amino acids. From germline, CDR1 is DFQATT and CDR2 SNEGSKA (reference sequence). V was clipped by 6 bases and J by 5 bases; unmatched bases: 11. CDR3 amino acids: CSATSGDPTETQYF. DNA for the CDR3: TGCAGTGCCACTAGCGGAGACCCCACGGAGACCCAGTACTTC.

This clonotype has just a few counts. The J gene is TRBJ2-3, the V gene TRBV28; D perhaps matches TRBD1 (6 bases). The CDR3 has 14 residues. Germline CDR1 MDHEN, CDR2 SYDVKM. The V end was cut by 2 bases, the J end by 3 bases, with 9 bases between. The CDR3, as DNA: TGTGCCAGCAGTTTAAACAGGGAAACAGATACGCAGTATTTT. This encodes CASSLNRETDTQYF.

CDR3 DNA sequence: TGTGCCAGCTCACCTCCAATGACCCCACCCCTCCACTTT. This sequence encodes CASSPPMTPPLHF. The rearrangement uses TRBV18 and TRBJ1-6; D is unclear. Germline values: CDR1 KGHSH, CDR2 LQKENI. V was pared by 3 bases and J by 11 bases, with 11 bases between. The CDR3 is 13 residues long.

The V call is TRBV9, the J call TRBJ2-5; 9 bases match TRBD2. Per the germline V gene, CDR1 is SGDLS and CDR2 is YYNGEE. The CDR3 covers 14 residues. Trimming removed 6 bases from V and 5 bases from J; junction bases left unmatched: 8. The CDR3 region has the DNA TGTGCCAGCAACCAAGCGGGAGGCTGGGAGACCCAGTACTTC. This translates into CASNQAGGWETQYF. The whole variable domain, remainder taken from reference TRBV9 and TRBJ2-5, is DSGVTQTPKHLITATGQRVTLRCSPRSGDLSVYWYQQSLDQGLQFLIQYYNGEERAKGNILERFSAQQFPDLHSELNLSSLELGDSALYFCASNQAGGWETQYFGPGTRLLVL.

This clonotype occurred once. V usage is TRBV27 and J usage is TRBJ2-1; no definite D call. Gene TRBJ2-7 matches the end of the DNA better, so the J call may be wrong. Germline CDR1 is MNHEY and CDR2 is SMNVEV (reference sequence). CDR3 length: 15 residues. CDR3 in DNA: TGTGCCAGCAAAAGAGCAGCCAGCTCCTACAATGAGCAGTACTTC. Its translation is CASKRAASSYNEQYF.

The genes are TRBV20-1 and TRBJ2-3, with D perhaps given as TRBD1 or TRBD2 (5 bases each). The CDR3 runs to 15 residues. Deletions cut 6 bases from V and 0 bases from J, with 16 bases between. Looked up from germline, CDR1 is DFQATT and CDR2 is SNEGSKA (reference sequence). This CDR3 reads CSAESLGDSTDTQYF. Written as DNA, the CDR3 is TGCAGTGCGGAGTCCCTGGGGGATAGCACAGATACGCAGTATTTT.